The 32 T cell receptor beta chains below all came from one sample that was sequenced in a study of control samples from healthy donors and cancer patients. Here immunoSEQ multiplex PCR was the method, and the copy in TCRdb shows in-frame clones only, minus some. The sample records tens of thousands of clones, about 90% being singletons. Sequencing was carried out using blood. The receptors come from a woman in her 50s in good health.

The chain has TRBV30 and TRBJ1-1; D call uncertain. The CDR3 runs to 13 residues. The ends were cut back, 0 bases at V and 0 bases at J, with 5 bases in the middle. CDR1 and CDR2 (germline): GTSNPN, SVGIG (reference sequence). CDR3 DNA sequence: TGTGCCTGGAGTGTCCAACTGAACACTGAAGCTTTCTTT. Its protein product is CAWSVQLNTEAFF.

This sequence joins TRBV18 and TRBJ1-4; D is undetermined. CDR1 and CDR2 from the germline V gene are KGHSH and LQKENI. V was shortened by 3 bases and J by 0 bases, with 11 bases between the two germline ends. The CDR3 is made up of 16 amino acids. The DNA for the CDR3 is TGTGCCAGCTCACCCCGGAACACGGCAACTAATGAAAAACTGTTTTTT. It codes for CASSPRNTATNEKLFF.

The CDR3 nucleotides read TGTGCCACATCGGACAGGGGAGGGGATGAAAAACTGTTTTTT. It codes for CATSDRGGDEKLFF. The chain recombines TRBV19 with TRBJ1-4, with 9 bases identical to TRBD1. The CDR3 runs to 14 residues. Germline V gene lookup returns CDR1 LNHDA and CDR2 SQIVND (reference sequence). The V and J ends lost 10 bases and 6 bases, in that order; junction bases with no gene match: 9.

V is TRBV7-8 and J is TRBJ2-1, with a possible D match to TRBD2 (5 bases). The CDR3 extends over 16 amino acids. Germline-derived CDR1 and CDR2 are SGHVS and FQNEAQ. Trimming took off 5 bases at V and 3 bases at J, with 17 bases between the two ends. The CDR3 is CASSKRPGKSYNEQFF. CDR3 in DNA: TGTGCCAGCAGCAAACGGCCGGGAAAGAGCTACAATGAGCAGTTCTTC.

The chain links TRBV6-5 to TRBJ2-5; 7 positions match TRBD2. V lost 8 bases and J lost 0; bases outside the gene matches: 6. The CDR3 is 14 amino acids. CDR1 is MNHEY and CDR2 is SVGAGI in the germline V gene. CDR3 sequence reads: CASAMGGYQETQYF. CDR3 bases: TGTGCCAGCGCGATGGGAGGGTACCAAGAGACCCAGTACTTC.

The chain couples TRBV5-1 to TRBJ2-2; D remains ambiguous. This CDR3 region has 12 residues. Germline CDR1 and CDR2: SGHRS and YFSETQ. The V gene lost 1 base and the J gene lost 6 bases, with 4 bases spanning the gap. In nucleotides, the CDR3 is TGCGCCAGCAGCTTGTGGGCCGGGGAGCTGTTTTTT. Translation gives CASSLWAGELFF. Based on the CDR3 plus reference TRBV5-1 and TRBJ2-2, the full variable domain is KAGVTQTPRYLIKTRGQQVTLSCSPISGHRSVSWYQQTPGQGLQFLFEYFSETQRNKGNFPGRFSGRQFSNSRSEMNVSTLELGDSALYLCASSLWAGELFFGEGSRLTVL.

The chain couples TRBV5-1 to TRBJ2-7; possible D gene TRBD2, 7 bases. V was clipped by 0 bases and J by 6 bases, with 13 bases between them. This CDR3 region has 14 residues. Germline loops: CDR1 SGHRS, CDR2 YFSETQ. This CDR3 is CASSLGGGGPEQYF. The CDR3 region has the DNA TGCGCCAGCAGCTTGGGAGGGGGAGGGCCCGAGCAGTACTTC.

The V gene is TRBV6-6, the J gene TRBJ2-7; 9 nucleotides match TRBD2. Trimming at V came to 4 bases and at J to 1 base, leaving 2 bases not matched to a gene. The CDR3 has 14 residues. CDR1 is MNHNY, CDR2 SVGAGI, per germline (reference sequence). CDR3 in amino acids: CASSSSGTSYEQYF. The CDR3 nucleotides are TGTGCCAGCAGTTCTAGCGGGACGTCCTACGAGCAGTACTTC.

This sequence joins TRBV13 and TRBJ2-2; no reliable D call. Germline assignment: CDR1 PRHDT and CDR2 FYEKMQ (reference sequence). The germline V and J ends were trimmed by 5 bases and 5 bases, with 12 bases remaining between them. This CDR3 comprises 14 residues. CDR3 loop: CASSPLYGTGELFF. The CDR3 nucleotides are TGTGCCAGCAGCCCCCTCTATGGGACCGGGGAGCTGTTTTTT.

This clone showed up just once. V and J are TRBV27 and TRBJ1-6; TRBD1 aligns across 7 bases. This CDR3 is 15 amino acids long. The V segment lost 6 bases and the J segment 8 bases; nucleotides outside the gene matches: 10. The germline V gene encodes CDR1 MNHEY and CDR2 SMNVEV (reference sequence). The CDR3: CASSRQGGPDSPLHF. CDR3 coding DNA: TGTGCCAGCAGCCGACAGGGAGGGCCCGATTCACCCCTCCACTTT.

The rearrangement uses TRBV6-5 and TRBJ1-5, with D unresolved. Germline CDR1 is MNHEY and CDR2 is SVGAGI. Trimming took 6 bases from V and 5 from J, leaving 11 bases between them. The CDR3 loop spans 13 amino acids. The CDR3 DNA is TGTGCCAGCAGCCACGTAAGGGATCAGCCCCAGCATTTT. Amino acid sequence: CASSHVRDQPQHF.

The chain employs TRBV3-1 (or the pseudogene TRBV3-2) and TRBJ1-2; no definite D call. This CDR3 spans 12 amino acids. The germline V and J ends were trimmed by 5 bases and 2 bases, with 6 bases remaining between them. Germline values: CDR1 LGHDT, CDR2 YNNKEL (reference sequence). In nucleotides, the CDR3 is TGTGCCAGCAGCTCTTTCAACTATGGCTACACCTTC. Protein product: CASSSFNYGYTF.

This clone was counted only a few times. The chain is built from TRBV3-1 (or the pseudogene TRBV3-2) and TRBJ2-3, with 9 bases lining up with TRBD1. The CDR3 contains 16 residues. The V and J ends lost 5 bases and 5 bases, in that order; junction bases with no gene match: 11. The germline V gene encodes CDR1 LGHDT and CDR2 YNNKEL (reference sequence). CDR3 region: CASSSLLQGAKDTQYF. The CDR3 nucleotides read TGTGCCAGCAGCTCCCTTTTACAGGGGGCGAAAGATACGCAGTATTTT.

The chain combines TRBV11-2 with TRBJ2-4, with 7 bases matching TRBD2. CDR1 SGHAT and CDR2 FQNNGV come from the germline V gene. There are 15 residues in the CDR3. V was pared by 6 bases and J by 5 bases, with 10 bases of the junction left unmatched. CDR3 in DNA: TGTGCCAGCAGTCAGCGGGGCTGGGCGCAAAACATTCAGTACTTC. It is translated as CASSQRGWAQNIQYF.

This chain links TRBV5-1 with TRBJ2-5; 7 bases are shared with TRBD2. V lost 4 bases, J lost 1 base, and 7 bases stayed unmatched. In germline, CDR1 is SGHRS, CDR2 YFSETQ. The CDR3 has 15 amino acids. This CDR3 reads CASSRDGGGQETQYF. CDR3 nucleotide sequence: TGCGCCAGCAGCCGTGATGGGGGGGGCCAAGAGACCCAGTACTTC.

The chain has TRBV5-6 and TRBJ2-1; 10 nucleotides agree with TRBD1. Germline assignment: CDR1 SGHDT and CDR2 YYEEEE. The CDR3 has 16 amino acids. The trim removed 0 bases at V and 7 bases at J, leaving 7 bases unmatched. The CDR3 loop is CASSLVGDRGGNEQFF. CDR3 bases: TGTGCCAGCAGCTTGGTGGGGGACAGGGGTGGTAATGAGCAGTTCTTC.

The CDR3 here is CASTHAPANEQFF. CDR3 DNA: TGTGCCAGTACTCACGCCCCAGCCAATGAGCAGTTCTTC. The V call is TRBV19, the J call TRBJ2-1; D uncertain. Germline V gene sequence: CDR1 LNHDA, CDR2 SQIVND (reference sequence). V was cut by 7 bases and J by 6 bases, with 13 bases left in between. The CDR3 spans 13 residues.

The gene calls are TRBV19 and TRBJ1-5, with 7 nucleotides matching TRBD1. This CDR3 contains 15 residues. Trimming at V came to 7 bases and at J to 3 bases, leaving 9 bases not matched to a gene. CDR1 is LNHDA, CDR2 SQIVND, per germline (reference sequence). For the CDR3, the DNA is TGTGCCAGTATCATGGGGACAGTCTCCAATCAGCCCCAGCATTTT. It is translated as CASIMGTVSNQPQHF.

This clone was found once. The J gene is TRBJ2-1, the V gene TRBV6-5; 9 nucleotides match TRBD2. V was clipped by 0 bases and J by 5 bases; unmatched bases: 5. CDR1 and CDR2 from the germline V gene are MNHEY and SVGAGI. This CDR3 region has 16 residues. The CDR3 coding sequence is TGTGCCAGCAGTTACTCAGGCGGGAGGGCCCACAATGAGCAGTTCTTC. It encodes CASSYSGGRAHNEQFF.

The chain joins TRBV28 to TRBJ1-2; TRBD1 matches at 7 bases. Germline trimming cut 3 bases from V and 4 bases from J; bases unmatched to any gene: 5. Germline values: CDR1 MDHEN, CDR2 SYDVKM. The CDR3 is made up of 14 amino acids. Here the CDR3 reads CASSFRTGFYGYTF. In DNA, the CDR3 is TGTGCCAGCAGTTTCAGGACAGGTTTCTATGGCTACACCTTC.

The V gene is TRBV6-6, the J gene TRBJ1-4; possible D gene TRBD1, 5 bases. Between the trimmed V and J ends, which lost 2 bases and 4 bases, there was a span of 8 bases. The length of the CDR3 is 14 residues. Germline CDR1 and CDR2: MNHNY and SVGAGI (reference sequence). CDR3 loop: CASSYIGDNEKLFF. CDR3 DNA sequence: TGTGCCAGCAGTTACATAGGGGATAATGAAAAACTGTTTTTT.

The chain recombines TRBV6-6 with TRBJ2-7; weak D call: TRBD1 (5 bases). Germline values: CDR1 MNHNY, CDR2 SVGAGI (reference sequence). The CDR3 has 17 residues. The V end was cut by 6 bases, the J end by 5 bases, with 26 bases between. The CDR3 spells CASRRHTTPGPGNEQYF. The DNA of the CDR3 is TGTGCCAGCAGACGACATACCACCCCGGGCCCAGGGAACGAGCAGTACTTC.

The J gene is TRBJ2-5, the V gene TRBV15; D perhaps matches TRBD1 (5 bases). The germline V gene encodes CDR1 LNHNV and CDR2 YYDKDF (reference sequence). The CDR3 runs to 13 residues. V was shortened by 6 bases and J by 1 base, with 9 bases between the two germline ends. The CDR3 DNA is TGTGCCACCAGTAACAGGTTCCAAGAGACCCAGTACTTC. This sequence encodes CATSNRFQETQYF.

The chain combines TRBV6-5 with TRBJ1-5; TRBD1 might be the D (6 bases). The CDR3 length is 15 residues. In germline, CDR1 is MNHEY, CDR2 SVGAGI. The ends were cut back, 2 bases at V and 5 bases at J, with 13 bases in the middle. Here the CDR3 reads CASSYVGGRDQPQHF. The CDR3 DNA reads as TGTGCCAGCAGTTACGTCGGGGGGCGCGATCAGCCCCAGCATTTT.

This rearrangement joins TRBV12-3 or TRBV12-4 to TRBJ2-3, with no clear D. Trimming took off 3 bases at V and 4 bases at J, with 8 bases between the two ends. This CDR3 comprises 13 residues. The CDR3 is CASSFGVADTQYF. The CDR3 DNA follows: TGTGCCAGCAGTTTTGGGGTAGCAGATACGCAGTATTTT.

The V gene is TRBV7-9, the J gene TRBJ2-4; 14 bases map to TRBD2. With 10 bases clipped from V and 3 bases from J, the junction kept 14 bases outside the gene matches. Germline assignment: CDR1 SEHNR and CDR2 FQNEAQ (reference sequence). The CDR3 has 18 residues. This CDR3 is CAITPGLAGVGVKNIQYF. CDR3 DNA: TGTGCCATAACCCCGGGACTAGCGGGAGTTGGGGTCAAAAACATTCAGTACTTC.

The chain recombines TRBV5-1 with TRBJ2-2, with 14 nucleotides matching TRBD2. The CDR3 spans 17 residues. The germline CDR1 and CDR2 sequences are SGHRS and YFSETQ. Losses at the gene ends were 4 bases for V and 5 bases for J; bases not matched to a gene: 7. The CDR3 bases are TGCGCCAGCAGCCCGGGGACTAGCGGGAGAGGAACCGGGGAGCTGTTTTTT. Translation gives CASSPGTSGRGTGELFF.

The chain carries TRBV11-3 and TRBJ2-2; TRBD2 might be the D (5 bases). Trimming took off 0 bases at V and 1 base at J, with 6 bases between the two ends. Germline-derived CDR1 and CDR2 are SGHNT and YENEEA. CDR3 length equals 15 residues. Here the CDR3 DNA reads TGTGCCAGCAGCTTAGAGGGAGAGAACACCGGGGAGCTGTTTTTT. As protein: CASSLEGENTGELFF.

This clone has a single count. This sequence joins TRBV6-5 and TRBJ2-1; TRBD2 aligns across 9 bases. Germline CDR1 MNHEY, CDR2 SVGAGI. The CDR3 has 14 amino acids. J gave up 7 bases and V 7 bases, and 8 bases lay outside the gene matches. CDR3 sequence (DNA): TGTGCCAGCACCGGACTAGCGAGAGCGAATGAGCAGTTCTTC. Translated: CASTGLARANEQFF.

V usage is TRBV5-1 and J usage is TRBJ2-2, with 10 bases lining up with TRBD2. The ends lost 1 base at V and 3 bases at J; junction bases unmatched: 6. Germline CDR1 is SGHRS and CDR2 is YFSETQ. The CDR3 spans 17 residues. CDR3 nucleotides: TGCGCCAGCAGCTTGCCTAGCGGGAGCCTCGACACCGGGGAGCTGTTTTTT. Residues: CASSLPSGSLDTGELFF.

V and J are TRBV5-1 and TRBJ2-2; D is unresolved. The CDR3 contains 13 residues. V lost 1 base and J 7 bases, leaving 8 bases between the germline ends. CDR1 and CDR2 from the germline V gene are SGHRS and YFSETQ. CDR3 in DNA: TGCGCCAGCAGCTTGACGGTAAACGGGGAGCTGTTTTTT. It is translated as CASSLTVNGELFF. Using reference TRBV5-1 and TRBJ2-2 for the parts outside the CDR3, the full variable domain is KAGVTQTPRYLIKTRGQQVTLSCSPISGHRSVSWYQQTPGQGLQFLFEYFSETQRNKGNFPGRFSGRQFSNSRSEMNVSTLELGDSALYLCASSLTVNGELFFGEGSRLTVL.

The chain carries TRBV15 and TRBJ2-7, with D perhaps being TRBD1 or TRBD2 (5 bases each). Per germline, CDR1 LNHNV and CDR2 YYDKDF (reference sequence). The CDR3 covers 13 residues. Trimming shortened V by 5 bases and J by 3 bases, and 11 bases separated the two germline ends. CDR3 bases: TGTGCCACCAGCCTAAGGGGAGTCTACGAGCAGTACTTC. This translates into CATSLRGVYEQYF.